This T cell receptor beta chain was found in a study of shared clonotypes between healthy human individuals. General observations from the study: Owing to a small donor count, the genetic and exposure-history diversity represented was limited.

The table came from immunoSEQ multiplex PCR; TCRdb's copy has only in-frame clones and leaves some out. Of 2 million to 2.5 million clones listed, roughly 93% were seen once; the top ten hold approximately 0.37%. Germline V gene lookup returns CDR1 SGHAT and CDR2 FQNNGV. The CDR3 contains 18 residues. The V end lost 5 bases, the J end lost 0 bases, and 20 bases lay between the germline ends. In this sample, this clone turned up once. The antigen remains undetermined. Each sample came from a Caucasian adult donor living in Nashville, Tennessee. Partitioning of CD4+ cells yielded a CD45RA+ naive subset and a CD45RA-negative memory subset.

Sequencing input: naive CD4+ T cells from PBMCs. Subset given: CD45RA+ positively selected. The receptor's source is a man between 18 and 35 years old in good health. Some clones in this sample may be carry-over from other donors' samples. This chain connects TRBV11-2 to TRBJ2-1, with D unresolved. DNA for the CDR3: TGTGCCAGCAGCCAAGGCGGTTATGGACCTAGCTCCTACAATGAGCAGTTCTTC. This sequence encodes CASSQGGYGPSSYNEQFF.